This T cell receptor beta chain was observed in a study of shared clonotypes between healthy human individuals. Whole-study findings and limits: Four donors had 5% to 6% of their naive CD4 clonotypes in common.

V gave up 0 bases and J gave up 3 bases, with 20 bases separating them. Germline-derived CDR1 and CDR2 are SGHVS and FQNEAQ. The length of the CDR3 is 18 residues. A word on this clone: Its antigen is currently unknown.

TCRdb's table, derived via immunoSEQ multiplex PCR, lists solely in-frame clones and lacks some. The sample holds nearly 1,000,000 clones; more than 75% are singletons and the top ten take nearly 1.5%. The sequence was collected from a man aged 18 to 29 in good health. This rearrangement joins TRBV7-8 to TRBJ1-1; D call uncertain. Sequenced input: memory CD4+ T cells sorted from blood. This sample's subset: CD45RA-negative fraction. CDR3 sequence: CASSLAPGIFRADTEAFF. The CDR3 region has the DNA TGTGCCAGCAGCTTAGCCCCCGGGATTTTTCGCGCGGACACTGAAGCTTTCTTT. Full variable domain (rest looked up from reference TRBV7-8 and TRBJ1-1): GAGVSQSPRYKVAKRGQDVALRCDPISGHVSLFWYQQALGQGPEFLTYFQNEAQLDKSGLPSDRFFAERPEGSVSTLKIQRTQQEDSAVYLCASSLAPGIFRADTEAFFGQGTRLTVV.